These T cell receptor beta chains were read from a single sample in a study of blood T cell repertoires in COVID-19. Assay used: immunoSEQ multiplex PCR; TCRdb lists only in-frame clones, some missing. Among roughly 330,000 clones listed, nearly 90% were seen once. The sequenced material came from PBMCs or T cells enriched from blood (not recorded which). Receptor source: a woman under 40 who had recovered from COVID-19. CDR3s include the opening cysteine and the closing phenylalanine or tryptophan. The D gene is left open where the match is weak. The listing skips clone size in some rows; elsewhere it reads once, few, many or a size class.

d_call | j_call | v_call | clone_size | cdr3_aa | cdr3_nt
- | TRBJ1-2 | TRBV30 | - | CAWRRDKNYGYTF | TGTGCCTGGAGAAGAGATAAGAACTATGGCTACACCTTC
TRBD1 | TRBJ2-7 | TRBV2 | once | CASKNPDRVPYEQYF | TGTGCCAGCAAGAACCCGGACAGGGTCCCCTACGAGCAGTACTTC
- | TRBJ1-2 | TRBV3-1/TRBV3-2 | - | CASSQVRGGYTF | TGTGCCAGCAGCCAAGTAAGGGGCGGCTACACCTTC
- | TRBJ1-2 | TRBV2 | few | CASIGLGRGDGYTF | TGTGCCAGCATTGGTCTGGGCAGGGGAGATGGCTACACCTTC
- | TRBJ1-1 | TRBV30 | - | CAWSVRGNTEAFF | TGTGCCTGGAGTGTACGCGGAAACACTGAAGCTTTCTTT
- | TRBJ2-1 | TRBV6-2/TRBV6-3 | - | CASSLRQATYNEQFF | TGTGCCAGCAGTTTAAGACAGGCCACCTACAATGAGCAGTTCTTC
- | TRBJ1-1 | TRBV7-2 | - | CASTPARDSNTEAFF | TGTGCCAGCACTCCTGCCCGGGATTCGAACACTGAAGCTTTCTTT
- | TRBJ1-2 | TRBV27 | - | CASSRLAPRNYGYTF | TGTGCCAGCAGTCGCTTGGCACCTCGTAACTATGGCTACACCTTC
- | TRBJ1-4 | TRBV30 | - | CASNARWTATNEKLFF | TGTGCCTCGAACGCCCGCTGGACAGCAACTAATGAAAAACTGTTTTTT
- | TRBJ2-5 | TRBV2 | - | CASSEALAGWGETQYF | TGTGCCAGCAGTGAAGCGCTCGCAGGGTGGGGAGAGACCCAGTACTTC
- | TRBJ1-2 | TRBV2 | once | CASSGSLYYGYTF | TGTGCCAGCAGTGGGTCACTTTACTATGGCTACACCTTC
- | TRBJ2-7 | TRBV12-3/TRBV12-4 | - | CARGVNEQYF | TGTGCCAGAGGGGTCAACGAGCAGTACTTC
- | TRBJ1-3 | TRBV18 | - | CASSPVIATVVSGNTIYF | TGTGCCAGCTCACCGGTTATTGCGACAGTTGTCTCTGGAAACACCATATATTTT
TRBD1 | TRBJ2-3 | TRBV6-5 | - | CASSQDRATDTQYF | TGTGCCAGCAGCCAAGACAGGGCCACAGATACGCAGTATTTT
- | TRBJ1-5 | TRBV18 | - | CASQRGGAGGNQPQHF | TGTGCCAGCCAAAGAGGGGGGGCCGGAGGCAATCAGCCCCAGCATTTT
- | TRBJ1-2 | TRBV25-1 | once | CASSEEGRGDYGYTF | TGTGCCAGCAGTGAAGAAGGTAGGGGTGACTATGGCTACACCTTC
TRBD2 | TRBJ2-5 | TRBV7-9 | - | CASSLVRGAGETQYF | TGTGCCAGCAGCTTAGTGCGGGGGGCCGGGGAGACCCAGTACTTC
TRBD2 | TRBJ2-7 | TRBV7-9 | - | CASSLVAGESEQYF | TGTGCCAGCAGCTTAGTTGCGGGGGAATCCGAGCAGTACTTC
TRBD1 | TRBJ2-7 | TRBV10-3 | - | CAISGGQGYEQYF | TGTGCCATCAGTGGGGGACAGGGCTACGAGCAGTACTTC
- | TRBJ1-1 | TRBV6-5 | - | CASSYRRDTEAFF | TGTGCCAGCAGTTACCGCAGGGACACTGAAGCTTTCTTT
TRBD1 | TRBJ2-7 | TRBV7-3 | few | CASSPLGQPDEQYF | TGTGCCAGCAGCCCTTTGGGACAGCCTGACGAGCAGTACTTC
TRBD2 | TRBJ2-7 | TRBV3-1/TRBV3-2 | - | CASSPLAGVSYEQYF | TGTGCCAGCAGCCCGCTAGCGGGGGTCTCCTACGAGCAGTACTTC
- | TRBJ2-3 | TRBV27 | - | CASSLSLAGTDTQYF | TGTGCCAGCAGTTTATCCTTAGCTGGCACAGATACGCAGTATTTT
- | TRBJ1-1 | TRBV15 | - | CATSRDGGEAFF | TGTGCCACCAGCAGAGATGGAGGGGAAGCTTTCTTT
TRBD1 | TRBJ1-2 | TRBV2 | - | CASEPGGSGYGYTF | TGTGCCAGCGAGCCAGGGGGATCGGGCTATGGCTACACCTTC
- | TRBJ2-6 | TRBV19 | - | CASLRGGGANVLTF | TGTGCCAGCTTAAGGGGCGGTGGGGCCAACGTCCTGACTTTC
TRBD1 | TRBJ1-1 | TRBV4-1 | - | CASSQEQGARTEAFF | TGCGCCAGCAGCCAGGAACAGGGGGCACGTACTGAAGCTTTCTTT
TRBD2 | TRBJ2-3 | TRBV30 | - | CAWSRRAGGTDTQYF | TGTGCCTGGAGCCGTCGAGCGGGGGGCACAGATACGCAGTATTTT
- | TRBJ1-6 | TRBV19 | - | CASRWGSTLGSPLHF | TGTGCCAGTAGATGGGGCTCCACCCTTGGTTCACCCCTCCACTTT
- | TRBJ1-3 | TRBV29-1 | - | CSVAGSLNTIYF | TGCAGCGTTGCGGGGTCTTTGAACACCATATATTTT
TRBD1 | TRBJ2-6 | TRBV4-1 | - | CASSHWDRHSGANVLTF | TGCGCCAGCAGCCATTGGGACAGACACTCTGGGGCCAACGTCCTGACTTTC
- | TRBJ1-2 | TRBV10-3 | - | CAISPGLQANYGYTF | TGTGCCATCAGTCCGGGACTTCAAGCTAACTATGGCTACACCTTC
- | TRBJ2-3 | TRBV5-4 | - | CASSPPDGGVGGQYF | TGTGCCAGCAGCCCCCCGGACGGAGGGGTGGGGGGGCAGTATTTT
- | TRBJ1-6 | TRBV7-9 | - | CASSPVGGGLRSPLHF | TGTGCCAGCAGCCCAGTTGGGGGGGGCTTAAGATCACCCCTCCACTTT
- | TRBJ2-5 | TRBV12-3/TRBV12-4 | once | CASSFTGQETQYF | TGTGCCAGCAGCTTTACAGGACAAGAGACCCAGTACTTC
TRBD1 | TRBJ1-1 | TRBV7-2 | - | CASSRDRGGGAFF | TGTGCCAGCAGCCGGGACAGGGGCGGAGGAGCTTTCTTT
- | TRBJ1-1 | TRBV6-5 | - | CASDVTHGVNAEAFF | TGTGCCAGCGACGTGACCCACGGGGTGAACGCTGAAGCTTTCTTT
- | TRBJ1-2 | TRBV19 | - | CASSRRTVYGYTF | TGTGCCAGTAGTAGACGGACAGTCTATGGCTACACCTTC
- | TRBJ1-5 | TRBV6-5 | - | CASRGLTDRGQPQHF | TGTGCCAGCAGGGGCCTCACAGATCGGGGTCAGCCCCAGCATTTT
- | TRBJ1-2 | TRBV5-1 | - | CASSLQGSTYGYTF | TGCGCCAGCAGCTTACAGGGCTCGACCTATGGCTACACCTTC
- | TRBJ1-2 | TRBV6-6 | - | CASSARQGTTYGYTF | TGTGCCAGCAGTGCCAGACAAGGGACAACCTATGGCTACACCTTC
TRBD2 | TRBJ2-5 | TRBV19 | - | CASHEGGGAETQYF | TGTGCCAGCCACGAGGGCGGGGGGGCAGAGACCCAGTACTTC
- | TRBJ1-1 | TRBV2 | - | CASSEDGAPNTEAFF | TGTGCCAGCAGTGAGGATGGGGCCCCTAACACTGAAGCTTTCTTT
- | TRBJ2-7 | TRBV5-1 | - | CASSSRQAATPYEQYF | TGCGCCAGCAGCTCCCGACAGGCTGCTACCCCCTACGAGCAGTACTTC
- | TRBJ2-5 | TRBV5-4 | - | CASSLALGGETQYF | TGTGCCAGCAGCTTGGCTCTAGGTGGAGAGACCCAGTACTTC
- | TRBJ1-2 | TRBV7-9 | - | CASSLYHQLGLGYGYTF | TGTGCCAGCAGCTTATACCACCAGCTGGGGCTAGGCTATGGCTACACCTTC
TRBD1 | TRBJ1-5 | TRBV10-2 | few | CASSDTGGGFPSNQPQHF | TGCGCCAGCAGTGATACAGGGGGCGGTTTTCCTAGCAATCAGCCCCAGCATTTT
TRBD2 | TRBJ2-7 | TRBV30 | - | CAWRTSGGPYEQYF | TGTGCCTGGAGAACTAGCGGGGGACCCTACGAGCAGTACTTC
TRBD1 | TRBJ1-1 | TRBV19 | - | CASLGQAGGNTEAFF | TGTGCCAGTCTTGGACAGGCCGGCGGGAACACTGAAGCTTTCTTT
TRBD2 | TRBJ2-5 | TRBV6-2/TRBV6-3 | - | CASSYRRTSGQETQYF | TGTGCCAGCAGTTATCGACGGACTAGCGGCCAAGAGACCCAGTACTTC
- | TRBJ1-2 | TRBV2 | - | CASSLDNNYGYTF | TGTGCCAGCAGTCTGGACAATAACTATGGCTACACCTTC
TRBD1 | TRBJ1-4 | TRBV4-1 | - | CASSQGTGAVANEKLFF | TGCGCCAGCAGCCAAGGGACAGGGGCCGTGGCTAATGAAAAACTGTTTTTT
- | TRBJ1-2 | TRBV5-6 | - | CASAVDSRDYGYTF | TGTGCCAGCGCGGTAGACAGTAGAGACTATGGCTACACCTTC
TRBD2 | TRBJ2-1 | TRBV12-3/TRBV12-4 | - | CASRGLAYNEQFF | TGTGCCAGCAGGGGACTAGCCTACAATGAGCAGTTCTTC
- | TRBJ1-2 | TRBV12-3/TRBV12-4 | - | CASRRALLSF | TGTGCCAGCAGGCGGGCCCTGTTGTCCTTC